These 23 T cell receptor beta chains originate from one sample sequenced in a study of blood T cells in healthy people across ages (dated by TCRdb to the mid-2010s). Receptors were amplified or captured by 5' RACE. The data were produced on an Illumina HiSeq 2500. A second PCR of about 7 to 12 cycles was performed with a sample-barcoded 5' primer and a J-beta primer mix. TCRdb reanalyzed the raw reads on its own, using fastp at Q25 for trimming and MiXCR for clone calling, and kept in-frame beta chains. Entries that share a CDR3 protein sequence are merged under the most common genes and DNA. The sample table holds 800,000 to 1,300,000 distinct CDR3 sequences, of which under 30% were seen once. Approximately 0.79% of the sample comes from the top ten. The same sample was also studied in work on T cells of mothers and their children.

Sequenced sample: blood. The receptors originated from a girl aged 2 to 9 in good health.

The chain has TRBV5-1 and TRBJ2-7, with D perhaps TRBD1 or TRBD2 (5 bases each). V was trimmed by 0 bases and J by 5 bases, leaving 12 bases between them. The CDR3 covers 14 residues. The germline V gene has CDR1 SGHRS and CDR2 YFSETQ. This chain's CDR3 is CASSLGYGANEQYF. CDR3 in DNA: TGCGCCAGCAGCTTGGGGTACGGGGCGAACGAGCAGTACTTC.

Only a few counts were recorded for this clonotype. The V and J genes are TRBV9 and TRBJ1-2; possibly TRBD1 for D (5 bases). V lost 3 bases and J lost 4, with 10 bases in between. Germline CDR1 SGDLS, CDR2 YYNGEE. CDR3 size: 13 residues. The CDR3, as DNA: TGTGCCAGCAGCGAGACAGCAACCTATGGCTACACCTTC. Its protein is CASSETATYGYTF.

The rearrangement joins TRBV2 to TRBJ1-2; D ambiguous. The V gene's germline CDR1 is SNHLY and CDR2 FYNNEI. CDR3 length: 13 residues. The V end lost 1 base, the J end lost 0 bases, and 3 bases lay between the germline ends. CDR3 loop: CASSEGTNYGYTF. The CDR3, as DNA: TGTGCCAGCAGTGAAGGCACTAACTATGGCTACACCTTC.

This clonotype was counted between two and nine times. This chain links TRBV20-1 with TRBJ2-7; 7 bases align to TRBD1. This CDR3 region has 16 residues. V shed 3 bases, J shed 0 bases, and the junction held 11 bases outside the gene matches. Germline lookup yields CDR1 DFQATT and CDR2 SNEGSKA (reference sequence). CDR3: CSASPRQGRSSYEQYF. CDR3 in DNA: TGCAGTGCTAGCCCGAGACAGGGAAGGAGCTCCTACGAGCAGTACTTC.

CDR3 residues: CASSSLASLGETQYF. CDR3 bases: TGTGCCAGCAGCTCACTAGCAAGTCTGGGAGAGACCCAGTACTTC. V usage is TRBV5-6 and J usage is TRBJ2-5; D possibly corresponds to TRBD2 (6 bases). The CDR3 length is 15 residues. Trimming took 3 bases from V and 4 from J, leaving 16 bases between them. The V gene's germline CDR1 is SGHDT and CDR2 YYEEEE.

In this sample, this clonotype turned up many times. The chain has TRBV6-6 and TRBJ2-3; 8 bases are shared with TRBD2. The germline CDR1 and CDR2 sequences are MNHNY and SVGAGI (reference sequence). The J segment lost 0 bases and the V segment lost 2 bases, leaving 7 bases of the junction unmatched. CDR3 length equals 17 residues. The CDR3 sequence is CASSYNPGTSSTDTQYF. CDR3 coding DNA: TGTGCCAGCAGTTACAACCCCGGGACTAGTAGCACAGATACGCAGTATTTT.

This chain connects TRBV20-1 to TRBJ2-7; 10 bases fit TRBD2. V lost 3 bases, J lost 5 bases, and 10 bases stayed unmatched. The CDR3 sequence is 15 residues long. Germline loops: CDR1 DFQATT, CDR2 SNEGSKA (reference sequence). The CDR3 region is CSARSSGSSFHEQYF. CDR3 nucleotides: TGCAGTGCTAGGTCTAGCGGGAGTTCTTTCCACGAGCAGTACTTC.

This clonotype was detected only a few times. This sequence joins TRBV6-1 and TRBJ1-3; D ambiguous. V lost 4 bases to trimming and J lost 4 bases, with 11 bases between them. There are 14 residues in the CDR3. Per the germline V gene, CDR1 is MNHNS and CDR2 is SASEGT. CDR3 in amino acids: CASSALGSGNTIYF. The CDR3 nucleotides are TGTGCCAGCAGTGCTTTAGGATCCGGAAACACCATATATTTT.

This clonotype was counted only a few times. The chain recombines TRBV28 with TRBJ2-5, with 8 positions matching TRBD1. The last part of the DNA fits TRBJ2-7 better; the J call may be wrong. The germline V gene has CDR1 MDHEN and CDR2 SYDVKM. CDR3 length: 14 residues. The CDR3 reads CASSPPRTGNEQYF. In DNA, the CDR3 is TGTGCCAGCAGTCCCCCCCGGACAGGGAACGAGCAGTACTTC.

A few counts support this clonotype. V and J are TRBV29-1 and TRBJ1-2, with D possibly being TRBD1 (6 bases). CDR3 length: 15 amino acids. V lost 0 bases to trimming and J lost 4 bases, with 15 bases between them. CDR1 SQVTM and CDR2 ANQGSEA come from the germline V gene. The CDR3 sequence: CSVEDYEGGLYGYTF. CDR3 bases: TGCAGCGTTGAAGACTATGAGGGGGGCCTCTATGGCTACACCTTC.

This clonotype was picked up a small number of times. The chain combines TRBV28 with TRBJ2-1; maybe TRBD1 (6 bases). CDR3 length: 16 amino acids. Germline loops: CDR1 MDHEN, CDR2 SYDVKM. V was pared by 6 bases and J by 4 bases, with 19 bases between. The DNA of the CDR3 is TGTGCCAGCAGCCCCCTAGGGGACAAGACTTACAATGAGCAGTTCTTC. It specifies CASSPLGDKTYNEQFF.

This clonotype was observed a handful of times. The chain has TRBV6-1 and TRBJ2-2; D is ambiguous. Germline assignment: CDR1 MNHNS and CDR2 SASEGT. CDR3 length equals 11 residues. The V gene lost 11 bases and the J gene lost 3 bases, with 7 bases spanning the gap. The CDR3 DNA reads TGTGCCCCTAGAGACACCGGGGAGCTGTTTTTT. It encodes CAPRDTGELFF.

This clonotype was found a few times. V is TRBV18 and J is TRBJ1-1, with 7 bases matching TRBD1. V lost 3 bases and J lost 0; bases outside the gene matches: 4. The germline V gene encodes CDR1 KGHSH and CDR2 LQKENI. The CDR3 is 15 amino acids. CDR3 region: CASSPTGVLNTEAFF. DNA of the CDR3: TGTGCCAGCTCACCTACAGGGGTACTGAACACTGAAGCTTTCTTT. Based on the CDR3 plus reference TRBV18 and TRBJ1-1, the full variable domain is NAGVMQNPRHLVRRRGQEARLRCSPMKGHSHVYWYRQLPEEGLKFMVYLQKENIIDESGMPKERFSAEFPKEGPSILRIQQVVRGDSAAYFCASSPTGVLNTEAFFGQGTRLTVV.

The gene calls are TRBV6-5 and TRBJ2-3; 8 bases fit TRBD2. The junction had 14 bases not matched to a gene; V was cut back by 7 bases and J by 5 bases. Germline loops: CDR1 MNHEY, CDR2 SVGAGI. The CDR3 totals 16 residues. CDR3 region: CASILCGGRGGDTQYF. The DNA for the CDR3 is TGTGCCAGCATTTTATGCGGGGGACGGGGGGGAGATACGCAGTATTTT.

The chain uses TRBV12-3 or TRBV12-4 and TRBJ1-2; D perhaps matches TRBD1 (5 bases). V lost 5 bases and J lost 13, with 20 bases in between. CDR3 length: 13 amino acids. CDR3 sequence (DNA): TGTGCCAGCAGTCCCTTGACAGACGCGGGGAGCACCTTC. Translating gives CASSPLTDAGSTF.

The genes are TRBV7-2 and TRBJ2-1; the D gene is possibly TRBD1 (6 bases). The CDR3 sequence is 18 residues long. V was cut by 2 bases and J by 4 bases, with 21 bases left in between. CDR1 is SGHTA and CDR2 is FQGNSA in the germline V gene. The CDR3 region is CASSLRGPLGGRYNEQFF. CDR3 nucleotide sequence: TGTGCCAGCAGCTTAAGGGGCCCGCTAGGGGGTAGATACAATGAGCAGTTCTTC.

The J gene is TRBJ1-1, the V gene TRBV29-1; no reliable D call. The ends were cut back, 0 bases at V and 8 bases at J, with 22 bases in the middle. CDR3 length: 16 residues. Germline CDR1 is SQVTM and CDR2 is ANQGSEA. CDR3 loop: CSVEDWEGTRSNEAFF. In nucleotides, the CDR3 is TGCAGCGTTGAAGATTGGGAGGGCACCCGTTCGAACGAAGCTTTCTTT.

The rearrangement links TRBV7-2 to TRBJ2-3; a possible D gene is TRBD2 (6 bases). The CDR3 totals 15 residues. Germline CDR1 and CDR2: SGHTA and FQGNSA. V lost 1 base and J lost 2, with 10 bases in between. CDR3 region: CASSLDAGLTDTQYF. CDR3 nucleotide sequence: TGTGCCAGCAGCTTAGATGCGGGGCTCACAGATACGCAGTATTTT.

This clonotype has a handful of counts. The V gene is TRBV7-2, the J gene TRBJ2-3; D may be TRBD1 (6 bases). The CDR3 runs 15 residues. Germline assignment: CDR1 SGHTA and CDR2 FQGNSA. Trimming stripped 5 bases from V and 0 bases from J, with 12 bases between. CDR3: CASSPEGHSTDTQYF. CDR3 bases: TGTGCCAGCAGCCCCGAGGGACATAGCACAGATACGCAGTATTTT.

The V call is TRBV25-1, the J call TRBJ1-4; D gene ambiguous. Germline loops: CDR1 MGHDK, CDR2 SYGVNS. CDR3 size: 17 residues. V lost 1 base and J 0 bases, leaving 12 bases between the germline ends. In DNA form, the CDR3 reads TGTGCCAGCAGTGAATCCCGCGGAGCAGCAACTAATGAAAAACTGTTTTTT. Its translation: CASSESRGAATNEKLFF. Filled out from reference TRBV25-1 and TRBJ1-4, the complete variable domain reads EADIYQTPRYLVIGTGKKITLECSQTMGHDKMYWYQQDPGMELHLIHYSYGVNSTEKGDLSSESTVSRIRTEHFPLTLESARPSHTSQYLCASSESRGAATNEKLFFGSGTQLSVL.

The chain employs TRBV29-1 and TRBJ1-1, with 9 bases that match TRBD1. Per germline, CDR1 SQVTM and CDR2 ANQGSEA. V was pared by 8 bases and J by 7 bases, with 11 bases of the junction left unmatched. This CDR3 region has 13 residues. CDR3 in DNA: TGCAGCACCTGGATTGGACAGGGGTATGAAGCTTTCTTT. Amino acid sequence: CSTWIGQGYEAFF.

This chain uses TRBV5-1 with TRBJ1-2; the match to TRBD1 covers 7 bases. Unmatched junction bases numbered 2, after V lost 0 bases and J lost 9 bases. Germline V lookup: CDR1 SGHRS, CDR2 YFSETQ. The CDR3 contains 12 residues. In nucleotides, the CDR3 is TGCGCCAGCAGCTTGGAACAGGGGAGCTACACCTTC. As protein: CASSLEQGSYTF.

This clonotype turned up a few times. Relative to the germline gene, one junction end is altered; a read error may explain this. The chain combines TRBV7-7 with TRBJ2-1; D may correspond to TRBD1 or TRBD2 (5 bases each). Germline lookup yields CDR1 SSHAT and CDR2 FNYEAQ (reference sequence). This CDR3 has 14 amino acids. The CDR3 is CASSSDGAYNEQFF. In DNA, the CDR3 is TGTGCTAGCAGCTCTGACGGGGCATACAATGAGCAGTTCTTC.